This T cell receptor (beta chain) was captured in a study of blood T cell repertoires in COVID-19. Repertoires were generated with immunoSEQ multiplex PCR, while TCRdb's copy carries only in-frame clones and drops some. This sample carries fewer than 65,000 clones, about four fifths of them seen once, and the ten largest clones take over 25%. The CDR3 contains 18 residues. Germline trimming cut 0 bases from V and 0 bases from J; bases unmatched to any gene: 11. Germline values: CDR1 GTSNPN, CDR2 SVGIG (reference sequence). The gene calls are TRBV30 and TRBJ2-1, with 7 bases aligning to TRBD2. The sequenced sample consisted of peripheral blood. The receptor's source is a human donor in a cohort sampled during active COVID-19. The DNA of the CDR3 is TGTGCCTGGAGTGTAGGTGTCGGGGGAGGGAGCTCCTACAATGAGCAGTTCTTC. This encodes CAWSVGVGGGSSYNEQFF.